Listed here are 6 T cell receptor beta chains from one sample, sequenced in a study of blood T cell repertoires in COVID-19. Method: immunoSEQ multiplex PCR; TCRdb's copy keeps in-frame clones and lacks some. Of 300,000 to 450,000 clones in the sample, approximately 90% are singletons; the top ten hold roughly 1%. Sequencing used PBMCs or T cells enriched from blood (not recorded which). These receptor sequences come from a man in his late teens or twenties who had recovered from COVID-19.

The chain combines TRBV24-1 with TRBJ2-3, with a tentative D call TRBD2 (5 bases). Germline V lookup: CDR1 KGHDR, CDR2 SFDVKD. This CDR3 comprises 12 residues. Trimming stripped 4 bases from V and 11 bases from J, with 12 bases between. The CDR3 protein is CATSDGPREQYF. The DNA for the CDR3 is TGTGCCACCAGTGACGGCCCCCGGGAGCAGTATTTT.

The rearrangement links TRBV2 to TRBJ2-1, with a tentative D call TRBD1 (5 bases). The germline gives CDR1 SNHLY, CDR2 FYNNEI. Trimming stripped 8 bases from V and 8 bases from J, with 16 bases between. CDR3 length: 13 residues. The CDR3: CASGQGLGDEQFF. The CDR3 nucleotides are TGTGCCAGCGGGCAGGGTTTAGGCGATGAGCAGTTCTTC.

This rearrangement joins TRBV6-5 to TRBJ1-4, with 9 bases that match TRBD1. Germline assignment: CDR1 MNHEY and CDR2 SVGAGI. V lost 0 bases and J lost 5; bases outside the gene matches: 4. The CDR3 runs to 16 residues. In DNA form, the CDR3 reads TGTGCCAGCAGTTACTCCTCAGGGACAGGGAATGAAAAACTGTTTTTT. Translated: CASSYSSGTGNEKLFF.

This chain links TRBV7-9 with TRBJ1-1; 9 bases line up with TRBD1. The V gene end was trimmed by 5 bases and the J gene end by 5 bases; junction bases not matched to a gene: 6. The CDR3 runs 14 residues. Looked up from germline, CDR1 is SEHNR and CDR2 is FQNEAQ (reference sequence). The CDR3 region has the DNA TGTGCCAGCAGCCTAGGACAGGGGTTGACTGAAGCTTTCTTT. Protein sequence: CASSLGQGLTEAFF. The full variable domain, with the rest looked up from reference TRBV7-9 and TRBJ1-1, is DTGVSQNPRHKITKRGQNVTFRCDPISEHNRLYWYRQTLGQGPEFLTYFQNEAQLEKSRLLSDRFSAERPKGSFSTLEIQRTEQGDSAMYLCASSLGQGLTEAFFGQGTRLTVV.

The V and J genes are TRBV11-2 and TRBJ1-5, with D possibly TRBD1 on 6 matching bases. CDR1 is SGHAT and CDR2 is FQNNGV in the germline V gene. Between the trimmed V and J ends, which lost 5 bases and 9 bases, there was a span of 20 bases. The CDR3 has 15 amino acids. The CDR3 DNA sequence: TGTGCCAGCAGCCAGGGACAAGGGGCCCACTGGCCCCAGCATTTT. Translation gives CASSQGQGAHWPQHF.

CDR3 sequence reads: CASSLVQREENTIYF. The CDR3 bases are TGTGCCAGCAGCTTAGTGCAGCGGGAGGAAAACACCATATATTTT. The chain links TRBV7-2 to TRBJ1-3, with D unclear. V was trimmed by 1 base and J by 6 bases, leaving 13 bases between them. This CDR3 is built from 15 residues. Looked up from germline, CDR1 is SGHTA and CDR2 is FQGNSA.